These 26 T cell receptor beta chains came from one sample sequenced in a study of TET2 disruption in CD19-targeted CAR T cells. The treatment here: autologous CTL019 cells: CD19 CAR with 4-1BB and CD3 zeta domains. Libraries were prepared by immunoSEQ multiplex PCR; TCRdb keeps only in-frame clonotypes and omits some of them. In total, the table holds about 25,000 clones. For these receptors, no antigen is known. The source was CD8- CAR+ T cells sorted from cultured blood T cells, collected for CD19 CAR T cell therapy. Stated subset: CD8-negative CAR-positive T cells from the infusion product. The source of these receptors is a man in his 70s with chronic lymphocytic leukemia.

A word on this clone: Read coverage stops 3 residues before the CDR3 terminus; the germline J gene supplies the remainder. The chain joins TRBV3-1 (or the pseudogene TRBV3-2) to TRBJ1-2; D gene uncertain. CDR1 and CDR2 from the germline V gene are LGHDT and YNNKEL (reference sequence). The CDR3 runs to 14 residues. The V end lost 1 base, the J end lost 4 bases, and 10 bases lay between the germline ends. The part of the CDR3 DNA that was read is TGTGCCAGCAGCCAAGTAGCCAGCAGCTATGGC. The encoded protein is CASSQVASSYG. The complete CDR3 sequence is CASSQVASSYGYTF.

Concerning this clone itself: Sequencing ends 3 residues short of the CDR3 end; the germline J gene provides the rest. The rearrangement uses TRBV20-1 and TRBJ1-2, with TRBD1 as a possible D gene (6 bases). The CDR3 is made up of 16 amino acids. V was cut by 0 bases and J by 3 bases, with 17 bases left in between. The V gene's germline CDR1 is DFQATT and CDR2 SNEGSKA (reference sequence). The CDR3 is CSARDLADGTYYGYTF. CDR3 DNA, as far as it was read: TGCAGTGCTAGAGACCTAGCGGACGGGACATACTATGGC.

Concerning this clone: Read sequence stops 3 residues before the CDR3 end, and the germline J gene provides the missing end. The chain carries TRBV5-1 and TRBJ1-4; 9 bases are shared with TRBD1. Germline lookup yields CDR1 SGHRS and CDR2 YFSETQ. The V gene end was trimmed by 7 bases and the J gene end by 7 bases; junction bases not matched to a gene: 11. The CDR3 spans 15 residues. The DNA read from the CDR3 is TGCGCCAGCGGCGAAGGGACAGGGATTGGTGAAAAA. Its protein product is CASGEGTGIGEK. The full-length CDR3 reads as CASGEGTGIGEKLFF.

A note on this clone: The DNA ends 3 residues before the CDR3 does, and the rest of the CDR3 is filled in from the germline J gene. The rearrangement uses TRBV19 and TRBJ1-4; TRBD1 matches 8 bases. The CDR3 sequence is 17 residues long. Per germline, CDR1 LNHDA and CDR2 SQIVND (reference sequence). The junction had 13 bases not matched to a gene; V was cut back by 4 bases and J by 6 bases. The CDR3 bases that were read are TGTGCCAGTAGTACACCGGACAGGGTATTCGGGTATGAAAAA. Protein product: CASSTPDRVFGYEK. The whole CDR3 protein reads CASSTPDRVFGYEKLFF. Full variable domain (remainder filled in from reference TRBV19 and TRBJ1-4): DGGITQSPKYLFRKEGQNVTLSCEQNLNHDAMYWYRQDPGQGLRLIYYSQIVNDFQKGDIAEGYSVSREKKESFPLTVTSAQKNPTAFYLCASSTPDRVFGYEKLFFGSGTQLSVL.

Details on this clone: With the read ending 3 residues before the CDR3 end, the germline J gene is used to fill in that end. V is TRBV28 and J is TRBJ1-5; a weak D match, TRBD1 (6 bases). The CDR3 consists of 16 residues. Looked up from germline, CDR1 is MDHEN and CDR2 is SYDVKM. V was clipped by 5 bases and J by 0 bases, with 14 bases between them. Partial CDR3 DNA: TGTGCCAGCAGTCCCGGGGGGCGGGATAGCAATCAGCCC. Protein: CASSPGGRDSNQP. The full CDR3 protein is CASSPGGRDSNQPQHF. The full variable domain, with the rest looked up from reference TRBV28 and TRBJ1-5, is DVKVTQSSRYLVKRTGEKVFLECVQDMDHENMFWYRQDPGLGLRLIYFSYDVKMKEKGDIPEGYSVSREKKERFSLILESASTNQTSMYLCASSPGGRDSNQPQHFGDGTRLSIL.

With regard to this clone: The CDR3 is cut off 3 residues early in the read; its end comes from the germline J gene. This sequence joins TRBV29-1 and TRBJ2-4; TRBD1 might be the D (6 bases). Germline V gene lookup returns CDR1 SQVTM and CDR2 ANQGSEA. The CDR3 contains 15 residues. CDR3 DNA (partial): TGCAGCGGTGCCGCCGCAGGGGCATTAGGGGAGACT. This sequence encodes CSGAAAGALGET. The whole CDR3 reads CSGAAAGALGETQYF. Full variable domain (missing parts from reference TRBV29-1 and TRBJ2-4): SAVISQKPSRDICQRGTSLTIQCQVDSQVTMMFWYRQQPGQSLTLIATANQGSEATYESGFVIDKFPISRPNLTFSTLTVSNMSPEDSSIYLCSGAAAGALGETQYFGAGTRLSVL.

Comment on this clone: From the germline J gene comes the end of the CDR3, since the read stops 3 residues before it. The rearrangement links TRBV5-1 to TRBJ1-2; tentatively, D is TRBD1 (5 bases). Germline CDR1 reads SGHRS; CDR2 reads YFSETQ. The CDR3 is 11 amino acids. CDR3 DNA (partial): TGCGCCAGCAGGGACACAGATACC. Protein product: CASRDTDT. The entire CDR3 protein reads CASRDTDTYTF.

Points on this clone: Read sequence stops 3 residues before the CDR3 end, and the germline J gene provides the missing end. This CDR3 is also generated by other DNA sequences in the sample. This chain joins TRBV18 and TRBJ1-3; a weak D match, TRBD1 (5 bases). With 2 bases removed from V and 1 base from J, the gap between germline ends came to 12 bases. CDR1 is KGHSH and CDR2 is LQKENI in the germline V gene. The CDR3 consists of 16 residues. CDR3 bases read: TGTGCCAGCTCACCATACGACAGCTCTTCTGGAAACACC. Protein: CASSPYDSSSGNT. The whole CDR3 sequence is CASSPYDSSSGNTIYF.

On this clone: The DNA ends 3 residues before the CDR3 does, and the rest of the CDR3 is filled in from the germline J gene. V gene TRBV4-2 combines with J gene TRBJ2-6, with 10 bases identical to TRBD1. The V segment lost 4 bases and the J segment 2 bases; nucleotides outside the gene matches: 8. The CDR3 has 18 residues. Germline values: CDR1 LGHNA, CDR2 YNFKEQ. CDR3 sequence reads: CASSPRDRGAPGANVLTF. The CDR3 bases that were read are TGTGCCAGCAGCCCCCGGGACAGGGGAGCCCCTGGGGCCAACGTC.

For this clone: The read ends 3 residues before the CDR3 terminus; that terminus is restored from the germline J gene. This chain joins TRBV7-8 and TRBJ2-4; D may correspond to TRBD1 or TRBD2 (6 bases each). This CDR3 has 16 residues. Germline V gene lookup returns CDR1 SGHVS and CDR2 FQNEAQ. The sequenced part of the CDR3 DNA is TGTGCCAGCAGCTTAGCTGGACAGACGATTCGGGAGACT. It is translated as CASSLAGQTIRET. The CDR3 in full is CASSLAGQTIRETQYF.

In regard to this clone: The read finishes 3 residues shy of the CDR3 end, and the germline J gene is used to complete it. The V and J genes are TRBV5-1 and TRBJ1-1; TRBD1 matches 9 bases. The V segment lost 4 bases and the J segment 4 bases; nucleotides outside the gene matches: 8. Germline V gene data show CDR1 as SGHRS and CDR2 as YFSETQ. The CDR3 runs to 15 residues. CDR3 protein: CASSPQQGAGTEAFF. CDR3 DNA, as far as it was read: TGCGCCAGCAGCCCCCAACAGGGGGCGGGCACTGAA.

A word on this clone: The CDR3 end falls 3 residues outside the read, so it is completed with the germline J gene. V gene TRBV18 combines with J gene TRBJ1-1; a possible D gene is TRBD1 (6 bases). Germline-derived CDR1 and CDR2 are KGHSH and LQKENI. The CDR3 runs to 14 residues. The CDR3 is CASSPRGPKDTAFF. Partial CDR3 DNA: TGTGCCAGCTCACCACGGGGGCCGAAAGATACG.

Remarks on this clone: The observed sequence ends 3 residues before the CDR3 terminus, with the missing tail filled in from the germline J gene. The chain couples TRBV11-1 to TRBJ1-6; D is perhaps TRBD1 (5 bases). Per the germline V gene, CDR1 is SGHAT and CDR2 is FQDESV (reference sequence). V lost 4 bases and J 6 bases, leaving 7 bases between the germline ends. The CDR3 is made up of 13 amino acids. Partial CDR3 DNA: TGTGCCAGCAGCTGGGACTTTAATTCACCC. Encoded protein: CASSWDFNSP. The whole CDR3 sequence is CASSWDFNSPLHF.

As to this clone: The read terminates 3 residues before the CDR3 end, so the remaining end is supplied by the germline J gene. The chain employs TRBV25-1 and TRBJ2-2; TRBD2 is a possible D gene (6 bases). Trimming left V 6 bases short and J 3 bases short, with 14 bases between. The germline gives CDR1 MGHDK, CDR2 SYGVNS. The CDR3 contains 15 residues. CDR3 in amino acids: CASRDGGRDTGELFF. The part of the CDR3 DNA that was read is TGTGCCAGCAGGGACGGGGGTAGAGACACCGGGGAG. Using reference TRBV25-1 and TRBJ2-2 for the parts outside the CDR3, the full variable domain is EADIYQTPRYLVIGTGKKITLECSQTMGHDKMYWYQQDPGMELHLIHYSYGVNSTEKGDLSSESTVSRIRTEHFPLTLESARPSHTSQYLCASRDGGRDTGELFFGEGSRLTVL.

The sequenced part of the CDR3 DNA is TGTGCCATCAGCCCGGGACAGGGGCTGGGTGAG. It yields the protein CAISPGQGLGE. The complete CDR3 protein is CAISPGQGLGEQFF. The V and J genes are TRBV10-3 and TRBJ2-1; TRBD1 aligns across 10 bases. The read is 3 residues too short to cover the CDR3 end, so that end is filled in from the germline J gene. Germline V gene sequence: CDR1 ENHRY, CDR2 SYGVKD. The ends lost 6 bases at V and 9 bases at J; junction bases unmatched: 8. The CDR3 runs 14 residues.

The DNA read from the CDR3 is TGTGCCAGCAGCTCACGCCGGGACTCAGTGAGGACAGATACG. This encodes CASSSRRDSVRTDT. The whole CDR3 region reads CASSSRRDSVRTDTQYF. The chain employs TRBV14 and TRBJ2-3, with D possibly being TRBD2 (6 bases). With the read ending 3 residues before the CDR3 end, the germline J gene is used to fill in that end. CDR1 is SGHDN and CDR2 is FVKESK in the germline V gene. The V gene lost 5 bases and the J gene lost 3 bases, with 21 bases spanning the gap. This CDR3 is 17 amino acids long.

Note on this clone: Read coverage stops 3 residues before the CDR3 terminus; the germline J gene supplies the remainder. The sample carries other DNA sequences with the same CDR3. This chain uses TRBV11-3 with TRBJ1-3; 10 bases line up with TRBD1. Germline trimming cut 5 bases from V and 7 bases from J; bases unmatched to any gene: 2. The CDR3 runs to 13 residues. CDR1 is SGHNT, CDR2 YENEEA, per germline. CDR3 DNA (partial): TGTGCCAGCAGCGGGGGACAGGGGAACACC. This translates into CASSGGQGNT. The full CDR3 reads CASSGGQGNTIYF.

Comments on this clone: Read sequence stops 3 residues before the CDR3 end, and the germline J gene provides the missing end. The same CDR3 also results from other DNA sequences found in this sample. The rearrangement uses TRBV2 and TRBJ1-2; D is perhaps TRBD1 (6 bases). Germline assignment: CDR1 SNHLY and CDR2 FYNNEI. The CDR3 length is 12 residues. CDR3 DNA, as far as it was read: TGTGCCAGCGGGGGGGGGCTAGGGGGC. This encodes CASGGGLGG. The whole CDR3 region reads CASGGGLGGYTF.

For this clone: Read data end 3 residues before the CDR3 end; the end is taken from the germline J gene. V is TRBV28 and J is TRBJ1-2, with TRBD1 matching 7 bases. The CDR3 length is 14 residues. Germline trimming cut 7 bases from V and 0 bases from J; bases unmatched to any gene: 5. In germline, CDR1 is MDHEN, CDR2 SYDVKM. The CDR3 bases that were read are TGTGCCAGCAAAAACAGGGGTACTAACTATGGC. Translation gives CASKNRGTNYG. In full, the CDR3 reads CASKNRGTNYGYTF.

The CDR3 reads CSANVRGKSSYEQYF. The part of the CDR3 DNA that was read is TGCAGTGCTAATGTCAGGGGGAAGAGCTCCTACGAG. The chain has TRBV20-1 and TRBJ2-7; 7 nucleotides agree with TRBD1. The read finishes 3 residues shy of the CDR3 end, and the germline J gene is used to complete it. V gave up 4 bases and J gave up 0 bases; unmatched junction bases: 9. The CDR3 is 15 amino acids. Per the germline V gene, CDR1 is DFQATT and CDR2 is SNEGSKA (reference sequence).

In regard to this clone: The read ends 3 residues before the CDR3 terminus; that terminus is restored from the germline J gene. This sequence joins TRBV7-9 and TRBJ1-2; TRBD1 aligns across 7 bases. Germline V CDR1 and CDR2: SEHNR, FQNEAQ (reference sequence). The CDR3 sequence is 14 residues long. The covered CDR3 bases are TGTGCCAGCAGCTTAGCCAGGGGGTACTACGAC. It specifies CASSLARGYYD. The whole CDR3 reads CASSLARGYYDYTF.

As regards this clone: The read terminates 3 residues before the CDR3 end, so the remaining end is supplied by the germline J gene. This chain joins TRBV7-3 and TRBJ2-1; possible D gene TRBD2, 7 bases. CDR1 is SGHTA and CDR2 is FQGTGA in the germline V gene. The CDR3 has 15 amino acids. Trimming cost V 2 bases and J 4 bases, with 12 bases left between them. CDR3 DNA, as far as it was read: TGTGCCAGCAGCTTAGTAGGGGGGGCGTACAATGAG. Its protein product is CASSLVGGAYNE. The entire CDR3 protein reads CASSLVGGAYNEQFF.

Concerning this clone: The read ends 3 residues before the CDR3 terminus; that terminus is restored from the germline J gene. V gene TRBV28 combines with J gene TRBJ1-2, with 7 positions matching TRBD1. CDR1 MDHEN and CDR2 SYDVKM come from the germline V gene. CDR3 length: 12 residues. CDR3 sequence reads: CASSAGTEGYTF. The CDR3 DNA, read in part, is TGTGCCAGCAGTGCCGGGACAGAGGGC.

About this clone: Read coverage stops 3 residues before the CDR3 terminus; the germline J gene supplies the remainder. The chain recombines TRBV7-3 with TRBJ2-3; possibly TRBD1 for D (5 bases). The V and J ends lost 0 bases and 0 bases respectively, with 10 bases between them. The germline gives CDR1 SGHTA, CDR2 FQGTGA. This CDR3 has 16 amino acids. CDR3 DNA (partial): TGTGCCAGCAGCTTAACGGGGCAATCTAGCACAGATACG. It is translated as CASSLTGQSSTDT. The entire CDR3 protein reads CASSLTGQSSTDTQYF.

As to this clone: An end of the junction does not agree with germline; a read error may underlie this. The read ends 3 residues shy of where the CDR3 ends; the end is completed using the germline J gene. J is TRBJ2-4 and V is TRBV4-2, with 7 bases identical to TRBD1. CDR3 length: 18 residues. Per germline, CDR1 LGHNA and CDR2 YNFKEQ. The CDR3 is CASSQDRIDRDSNQPQYF. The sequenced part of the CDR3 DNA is TGCGCCAGCAGCCAAGATCGGATTGACAGGGACAGCAATCAGCCT.

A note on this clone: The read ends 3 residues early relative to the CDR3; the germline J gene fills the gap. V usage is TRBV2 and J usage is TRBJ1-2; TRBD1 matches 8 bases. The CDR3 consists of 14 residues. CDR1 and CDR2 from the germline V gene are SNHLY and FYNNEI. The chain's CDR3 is CASSGRTGMGDYTF. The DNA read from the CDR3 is TGTGCCAGCAGTGGTAGGACAGGGATGGGGGAC.